Here is one TCR beta chain with its context. Its target is unknown. The sample originates from a study of cytomegalovirus exposure and HLA in healthy donors. Findings and caveats of the study: Most TCR sequences were uncommon, yet certain public TCRs appeared in many donors. Investigators reported some 150 TCR beta chains as tied to cytomegalovirus.

TCRdb's copy holds only in-frame clones and misses some; the assay was immunoSEQ multiplex PCR. This sample carries under 250,000 clones, around 78% of them seen once, and the ten largest clones take around 5.6%. V was pared by 4 bases and J by 2 bases, with 10 bases of the junction left unmatched. Germline CDR1 is SGHRS and CDR2 is YFSETQ. CDR3 length: 16 amino acids. The sequenced sample consisted of PBMCs. The rearrangement uses TRBV5-1 and TRBJ2-3; TRBD1 agrees at 7 bases. The clonotype was recovered from a woman between 18 and 29 years old in good health and CMV-seronegative. CDR3 DNA sequence: TGCGCCAGCAGCCCACAGGGGTTAACTACCACAGATACGCAGTATTTT. It codes for CASSPQGLTTTDTQYF.